These 17 T cell receptor beta chains were all obtained from the same sample, sequenced in a study of T cells after yellow fever vaccination. Via MiXCR, TCRdb re-called the 5' RACE reads, giving one row per CDR3 protein. This sample carries about 350,000 distinct CDR3 sequences, 11% of them seen once, and the ten largest clones take more than 15%. Sequencing was performed on PBMCs, taken on the day of the first yellow fever vaccination. Every receptor here comes from a man aged 18 to 35 who received the YFV17D yellow fever vaccine.

This clonotype appeared a few times. This sequence joins TRBV18 and TRBJ1-2; a weak D match, TRBD1 (5 bases). The CDR3 spans 16 residues. V gave up 5 bases and J gave up 4 bases, with 20 bases separating them. Germline-derived CDR1 and CDR2 are KGHSH and LQKENI. The CDR3 here is CASSEGRSGGRYGYTF. The DNA of the CDR3 is TGTGCCAGCTCAGAGGGACGGAGTGGAGGGCGCTATGGCTACACCTTC.

This clonotype was seen a few times. The rearrangement uses TRBV11-2 and TRBJ2-2; a weak D match, TRBD1 (6 bases). V was shortened by 9 bases and J by 6 bases, with 20 bases between the two germline ends. The germline CDR1 and CDR2 sequences are SGHAT and FQNNGV. The CDR3 contains 15 residues. As DNA, the CDR3 is TGTGCCAGTCTCAACAGGGCGGGTATAGCCGGGGAGCTGTTTTTT. Its translation: CASLNRAGIAGELFF.

The gene calls are TRBV13 and TRBJ2-5; weak D call: TRBD1 (5 bases). The CDR3 has 14 amino acids. Germline V gives CDR1 PRHDT, CDR2 FYEKMQ (reference sequence). V was cut by 4 bases and J by 2 bases, with 11 bases left in between. CDR3 sequence (DNA): TGTGCCAGCAGCTCCCGGGCAGGGCAAGAGACCCAGTACTTC. Protein product: CASSSRAGQETQYF.

The V call is TRBV3-1, the J call TRBJ2-5, with D uncertain. Trimming shortened V by 4 bases and J by 2 bases, and 11 bases separated the two germline ends. There are 14 residues in the CDR3. Germline CDR1 LGHDT, CDR2 YNNKEL (reference sequence). DNA for the CDR3: TGTGCCAGCAGCCTCGTAGAAGCACAAGAGACCCAGTACTTC. Amino acid sequence: CASSLVEAQETQYF.

The chain recombines TRBV6-6 with TRBJ1-2, with D unresolved. The germline CDR1 and CDR2 sequences are MNHNY and SVGAGI (reference sequence). V lost 10 bases, J lost 4 bases, and 13 bases lay in between. This CDR3 has 12 residues. The CDR3 DNA reads TGTGCCACGGAAGACATGGGCTATGGCTACACCTTC. Translated, it gives CATEDMGYGYTF.

The V and J genes are TRBV20-1 and TRBJ1-2, with TRBD1 matching 7 bases. This CDR3 has 18 residues. Germline V CDR1 and CDR2: DFQATT, SNEGSKA (reference sequence). The junction had 18 bases not matched to a gene; V was cut back by 0 bases and J by 5 bases. Written as DNA, the CDR3 is TGCAGTGCTAGAGATAACGCGGTTACGGGCAGGGGGTATTATGGCTACACCTTC. This translates into CSARDNAVTGRGYYGYTF.

This clonotype was counted between two and nine times. The rearrangement links TRBV7-8 to TRBJ2-1; tentatively, D is TRBD2 (5 bases). The germline CDR1 and CDR2 sequences are SGHVS and FQNEAQ. Trimming removed 8 bases from V and 3 bases from J, with 11 bases in between. CDR3 size: 13 residues. The CDR3 coding sequence is TGTGCCAGCGCTTCCCGGGGCTACAATGAGCAGTTCTTC. It is translated as CASASRGYNEQFF.

The chain uses TRBV15 and TRBJ1-1; D perhaps matches TRBD1 (5 bases). Germline CDR1 is LNHNV and CDR2 is YYDKDF (reference sequence). V was cut by 1 base and J by 1 base, with 13 bases left in between. This CDR3 comprises 16 residues. This CDR3 is CATSRGFNRRNTEAFF. For the CDR3, the DNA is TGTGCCACCAGCAGAGGGTTTAACAGGAGGAACACTGAAGCTTTCTTT. The whole variable domain, remainder taken from reference TRBV15 and TRBJ1-1, is DAMVIQNPRYQVTQFGKPVTLSCSQTLNHNVMYWYQQKSSQAPKLLFHYYDKDFNNEADTPDNFQSRRPNTSFCFLDIRSPGLGDTAMYLCATSRGFNRRNTEAFFGQGTRLTVV.

This clonotype was found a few times. The chain links TRBV28 to TRBJ2-2; D possibly corresponds to TRBD2 (5 bases). CDR1 and CDR2 from the germline V gene are MDHEN and SYDVKM. The V gene lost 5 bases and the J gene lost 4 bases, with 14 bases spanning the gap. This CDR3 is built from 15 residues. CDR3 sequence reads: CASSLTGSGTGELFF. The CDR3 DNA follows: TGTGCCAGCAGTCTAACGGGATCCGGCACCGGGGAGCTGTTTTTT.

This clonotype has ten or more counts. The V and J genes are TRBV4-3 and TRBJ1-1; D remains unclear. The CDR3 totals 10 residues. The ends were cut back, 10 bases at V and 1 base at J, with 4 bases in the middle. Germline CDR1 LGHNA, CDR2 YSLEER. This chain's CDR3 is CATWNTEAFF. The CDR3 nucleotides are TGCGCCACATGGAACACTGAAGCTTTCTTT.

The chain combines TRBV2 with TRBJ2-1; D ambiguous. The CDR3 is 11 residues long. Germline V gives CDR1 SNHLY, CDR2 FYNNEI. V lost 6 bases to trimming and J lost 5 bases, with 5 bases between them. CDR3 amino acids: CASRGNNEQFF. The CDR3 bases are TGTGCCAGCAGAGGGAACAATGAGCAGTTCTTC.

This clonotype turned up a few times. This sequence joins TRBV5-1 and TRBJ2-5; perhaps D is TRBD1 or TRBD2 (5 bases each). This CDR3 region has 14 residues. Germline assignment: CDR1 SGHRS and CDR2 YFSETQ. Trimming took off 4 bases at V and 2 bases at J, with 12 bases between the two ends. The CDR3 spells CASSNSGAQETQYF. The CDR3 DNA follows: TGCGCCAGCAGCAATTCCGGGGCACAAGAGACCCAGTACTTC.

This chain connects TRBV5-1 to TRBJ2-6; maybe TRBD1 (6 bases). V dropped 0 bases and J dropped 2 bases, with 12 bases sitting between them. The CDR3 length is 17 residues. Germline CDR1 is SGHRS and CDR2 is YFSETQ. CDR3 coding DNA: TGCGCCAGCAGCTTGGCGGCCAGGGGAACTGGGGCCAACGTCCTGACTTTC. Its translation: CASSLAARGTGANVLTF.

The chain joins TRBV3-1 to TRBJ2-3; perhaps TRBD2 as D (5 bases). The CDR3 contains 15 residues. Germline V gene sequence: CDR1 LGHDT, CDR2 YNNKEL (reference sequence). Trimming pared 1 base from V and 4 bases from J, leaving 12 bases between. CDR3 protein: CASSQVSGMADTQYF. As DNA, the CDR3 is TGTGCCAGCAGCCAAGTGTCGGGGATGGCAGATACGCAGTATTTT.

V and J are TRBV7-9 and TRBJ1-6, with no clear D. CDR3 length: 14 amino acids. Germline V gene lookup returns CDR1 SEHNR and CDR2 FQNEAQ (reference sequence). The V gene lost 6 bases and the J gene lost 6 bases, with 12 bases spanning the gap. The CDR3 loop reads CASSPGEGNSPLHF. CDR3 DNA: TGTGCCAGCAGTCCCGGGGAGGGTAATTCACCCCTCCACTTT.

The V and J genes are TRBV6-5 and TRBJ1-5, with no clear D. V lost 3 bases and J lost 5, with 11 bases in between. CDR3 length: 14 amino acids. Germline loops: CDR1 MNHEY, CDR2 SVGAGI. CDR3 in amino acids: CASSYVSVDQPQHF. The CDR3 DNA follows: TGTGCCAGCAGTTATGTTTCAGTCGATCAGCCCCAGCATTTT.

This clonotype was detected only a few times. CDR3 protein: CASSRTLADHYNEQFF. In DNA form, the CDR3 reads TGTGCCAGCAGCCGAACCTTAGCGGACCACTACAATGAGCAGTTCTTC. V gene TRBV7-9 combines with J gene TRBJ2-1; TRBD2 might be the D (6 bases). CDR1 is SEHNR, CDR2 FQNEAQ, per germline (reference sequence). The CDR3 length is 16 residues. V lost 5 bases to trimming and J lost 3 bases, with 17 bases between them.